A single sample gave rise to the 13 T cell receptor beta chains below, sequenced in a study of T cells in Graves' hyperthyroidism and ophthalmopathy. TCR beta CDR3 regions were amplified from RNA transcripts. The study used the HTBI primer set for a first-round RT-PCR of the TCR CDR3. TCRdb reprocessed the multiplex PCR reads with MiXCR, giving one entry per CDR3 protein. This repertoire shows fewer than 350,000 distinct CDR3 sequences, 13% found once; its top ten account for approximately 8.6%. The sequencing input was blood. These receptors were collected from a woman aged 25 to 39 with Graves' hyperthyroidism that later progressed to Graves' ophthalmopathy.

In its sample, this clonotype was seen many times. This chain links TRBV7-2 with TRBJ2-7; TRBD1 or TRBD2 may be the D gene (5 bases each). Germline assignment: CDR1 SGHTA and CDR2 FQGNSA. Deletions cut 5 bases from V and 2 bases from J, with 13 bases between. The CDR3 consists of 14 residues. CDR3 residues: CASSPAWGTYEQYF. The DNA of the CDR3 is TGTGCCAGCAGCCCCGCCTGGGGGACCTACGAGCAGTACTTC.

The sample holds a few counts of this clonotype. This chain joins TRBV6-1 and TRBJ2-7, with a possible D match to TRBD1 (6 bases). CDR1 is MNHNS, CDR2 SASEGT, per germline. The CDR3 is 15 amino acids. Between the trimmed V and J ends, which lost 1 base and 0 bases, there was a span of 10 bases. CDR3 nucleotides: TGTGCCAGCAGTGAAGAACAGGGCAGCTCCTACGAGCAGTACTTC. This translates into CASSEEQGSSYEQYF.

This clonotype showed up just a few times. DNA for the CDR3: TGCGCCAGCAGCCAAGATAGCCTGGCAACGGAAGAGACCCAGTACTTC. It codes for CASSQDSLATEETQYF. V and J are TRBV4-1 and TRBJ2-5; D is uncertain. This CDR3 is built from 16 residues. Trimming cost V 0 bases and J 3 bases, with 14 bases left between them. CDR1 and CDR2 from the germline V gene are MGHRA and YSYEKL.

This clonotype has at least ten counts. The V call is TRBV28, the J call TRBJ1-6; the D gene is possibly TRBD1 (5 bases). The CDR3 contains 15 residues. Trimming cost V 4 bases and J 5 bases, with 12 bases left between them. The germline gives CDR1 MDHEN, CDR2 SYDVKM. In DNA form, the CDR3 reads TGTGCCAGCAGTTCCCAGACAGAACATAATTCACCCCTCCACTTT. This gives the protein CASSSQTEHNSPLHF.

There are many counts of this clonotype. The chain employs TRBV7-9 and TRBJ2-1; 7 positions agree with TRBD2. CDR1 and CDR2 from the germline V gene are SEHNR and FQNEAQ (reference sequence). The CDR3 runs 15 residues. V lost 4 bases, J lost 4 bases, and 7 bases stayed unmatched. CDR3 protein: CASSSAAGLYNEQFF. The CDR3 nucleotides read TGTGCCAGCAGCTCGGCAGCGGGGTTGTACAATGAGCAGTTCTTC. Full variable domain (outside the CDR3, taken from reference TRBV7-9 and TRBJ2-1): DTGVSQNPRHKITKRGQNVTFRCDPISEHNRLYWYRQTLGQGPEFLTYFQNEAQLEKSRLLSDRFSAERPKGSFSTLEIQRTEQGDSAMYLCASSSAAGLYNEQFFGPGTRLTVL.

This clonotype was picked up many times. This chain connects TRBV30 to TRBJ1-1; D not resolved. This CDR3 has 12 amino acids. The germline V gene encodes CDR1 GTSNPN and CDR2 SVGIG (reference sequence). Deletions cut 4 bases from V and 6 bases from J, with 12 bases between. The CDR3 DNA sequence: TGTGCCTGGACCAGACCCTTCTCTGAAGCTTTCTTT. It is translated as CAWTRPFSEAFF.

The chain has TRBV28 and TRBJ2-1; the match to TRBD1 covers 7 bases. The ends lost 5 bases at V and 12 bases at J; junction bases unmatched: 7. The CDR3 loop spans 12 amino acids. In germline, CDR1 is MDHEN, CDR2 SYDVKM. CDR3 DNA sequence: TGTGCCAGCAGTACTACAGGGGTGGGGCAGTTCTTC. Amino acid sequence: CASSTTGVGQFF.

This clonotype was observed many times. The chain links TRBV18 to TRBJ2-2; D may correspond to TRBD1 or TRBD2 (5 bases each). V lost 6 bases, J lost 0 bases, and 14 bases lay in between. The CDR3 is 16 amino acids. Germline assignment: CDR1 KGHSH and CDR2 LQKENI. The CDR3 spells CASSLGAGANTGELFF. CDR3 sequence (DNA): TGTGCCAGCTCTCTCGGGGCGGGCGCGAACACCGGGGAGCTGTTTTTT.

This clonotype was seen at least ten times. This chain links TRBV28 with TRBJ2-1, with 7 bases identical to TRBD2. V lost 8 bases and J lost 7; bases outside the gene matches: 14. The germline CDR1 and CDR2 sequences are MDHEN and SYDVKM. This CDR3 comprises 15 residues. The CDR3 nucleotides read TGTGCCAGCGTTTACTCAAGCGGGACGCGGAATGAGCAGTTCTTC. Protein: CASVYSSGTRNEQFF.

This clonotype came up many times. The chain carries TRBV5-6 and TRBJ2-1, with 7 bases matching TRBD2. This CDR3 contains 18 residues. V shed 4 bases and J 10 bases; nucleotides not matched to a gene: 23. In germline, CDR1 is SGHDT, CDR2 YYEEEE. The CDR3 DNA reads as TGTGCCAGCAGCGAGATATTGGGAGTGGGGACTATCATCGCAGAGCAGTTCTTC. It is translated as CASSEILGVGTIIAEQFF.

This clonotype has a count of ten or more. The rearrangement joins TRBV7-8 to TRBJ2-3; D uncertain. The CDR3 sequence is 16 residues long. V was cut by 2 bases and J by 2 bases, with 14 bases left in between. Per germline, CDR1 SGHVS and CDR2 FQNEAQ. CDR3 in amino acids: CASSLLDRLNTDTQYF. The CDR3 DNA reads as TGTGCCAGCAGCTTACTAGACCGGCTAAACACAGATACGCAGTATTTT.

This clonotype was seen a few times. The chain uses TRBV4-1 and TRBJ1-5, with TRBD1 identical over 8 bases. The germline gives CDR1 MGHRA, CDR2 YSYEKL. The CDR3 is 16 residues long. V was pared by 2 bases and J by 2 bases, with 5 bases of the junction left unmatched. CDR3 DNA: TGCGCCAGCAGCCAACCAGACAGGGGTGGCAATCAGCCCCAGCATTTT. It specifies CASSQPDRGGNQPQHF.

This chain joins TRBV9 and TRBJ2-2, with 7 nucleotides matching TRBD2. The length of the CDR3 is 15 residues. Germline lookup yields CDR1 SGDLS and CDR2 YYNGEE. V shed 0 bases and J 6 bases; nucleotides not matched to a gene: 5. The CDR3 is CASSVAGGSAGELFF. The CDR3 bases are TGTGCCAGCAGCGTAGCGGGCGGGAGTGCCGGGGAGCTGTTTTTT.